A single sample is the source of the 28 T cell receptor beta chains below, sequenced in a study of graft-versus-host responses after intestinal transplantation. Investigators plated some 200,000 CFSE-labeled responder cells together with some 200,000 irradiated stimulator cells labeled with violet dye. Clones were sequenced by immunoSEQ multiplex PCR, and TCRdb holds only the in-frame ones, with some missing. Of 8,500 to 11,000 clones listed, 36% are singletons. Sequencing used alloreactive CD8+ T cells from a mixed lymphocyte reaction culture, obtained before intestinal transplant. Subset described: CFSE-low proliferating T cells sorted from roughly six-day pre-transplant mixed lymphocyte reaction (GvH or HvG direction). The receptor set was obtained from a human patient who received an intestinal transplant.

The V gene is TRBV28, the J gene TRBJ2-5; D uncertain. CDR1 and CDR2 from the germline V gene are MDHEN and SYDVKM. Trimming shortened V by 6 bases and J by 2 bases, and 13 bases separated the two germline ends. The CDR3 extends over 14 amino acids. CDR3 DNA sequence: TGTGCCAGCAGCCGAATGGGCACACAAGAGACCCAGTACTTC. Translated: CASSRMGTQETQYF.

The chain recombines TRBV9 with TRBJ2-7; D remains ambiguous. This CDR3 region has 16 residues. Trimming shortened V by 0 bases and J by 6 bases, and 19 bases separated the two germline ends. From germline, CDR1 is SGDLS and CDR2 YYNGEE. The CDR3 loop is CASSVVLHHRSIEQYF. CDR3 bases: TGTGCCAGCAGCGTAGTTCTTCACCACCGATCTATCGAGCAGTACTTC. Together with reference TRBV9 and TRBJ2-7, the CDR3 gives the full variable domain: DSGVTQTPKHLITATGQRVTLRCSPRSGDLSVYWYQQSLDQGLQFLIQYYNGEERAKGNILERFSAQQFPDLHSELNLSSLELGDSALYFCASSVVLHHRSIEQYFGPGTRLTVT.

This clone appeared a few times. The V call is TRBV28, the J call TRBJ2-7, with D possibly matching TRBD2 (7 bases). V lost 2 bases, J lost 3 bases, and 23 bases lay in between. CDR1 is MDHEN, CDR2 SYDVKM, per germline. The CDR3 is 18 residues long. CDR3 amino acids: CASSLGGADPLIFYEQYF. The CDR3, as DNA: TGTGCCAGCAGTTTAGGGGGGGCAGATCCATTGATTTTCTACGAGCAGTACTTC.

This clone is deemed medium-sized. This chain joins TRBV27 and TRBJ2-7; D uncertain. Trimming removed 5 bases from V and 4 bases from J, with 12 bases in between. The CDR3 length is 13 residues. Looked up from germline, CDR1 is MNHEY and CDR2 is SMNVEV (reference sequence). The CDR3 here is CASSLGSMYEQYF. The CDR3 DNA reads TGTGCCAGCAGTCTCGGGTCGATGTACGAGCAGTACTTC.

Here the CDR3 DNA reads TGTGCCAGCTTCAGGGTTTTTAACTATGGCTACACCTTC. Its translation is CASFRVFNYGYTF. This rearrangement joins TRBV6-5 to TRBJ1-2, with D possibly TRBD1 on 5 matching bases. CDR3 length: 13 residues. CDR1 is MNHEY and CDR2 is SVGAGI in the germline V gene. The V end was cut by 8 bases, the J end by 1 base, with 11 bases between.

This chain links TRBV4-2 with TRBJ2-7, with 7 bases fitting TRBD1. The germline V gene has CDR1 LGHNA and CDR2 YNFKEQ. Trimming cost V 1 base and J 5 bases; bases outside gene matches: 11. The CDR3 is 16 residues long. The CDR3: CASSQASSLDRDEQYF. DNA for the CDR3: TGTGCCAGCAGCCAAGCCTCGAGCCTAGACAGGGACGAGCAGTACTTC.

In this sample, this clone turned up a few times. V gene TRBV6-4 combines with J gene TRBJ2-5, with 10 bases fitting TRBD2. The germline V gene encodes CDR1 MRHNA and CDR2 SNTAGT. The CDR3 extends over 15 amino acids. With 0 bases clipped from V and 4 bases from J, the junction kept 2 bases outside the gene matches. The CDR3 DNA is TGTGCCAGCAGTGACTCAGCTAGCGGGGGAGAGACCCAGTACTTC. Its protein is CASSDSASGGETQYF.

The CDR3 region is CASSHLPGGDTQYF. In DNA, the CDR3 is TGCGCCAGCAGCCACCTCCCGGGGGGAGATACGCAGTATTTT. V usage is TRBV4-1 and J usage is TRBJ2-3, with TRBD2 identical over 7 bases. The CDR3 spans 14 residues. The germline CDR1 and CDR2 sequences are MGHRA and YSYEKL. V dropped 3 bases and J dropped 5; count of bases not matched to a gene: 5.

The rearrangement uses TRBV6-1 and TRBJ2-7; 12 bases line up with TRBD1. The germline V gene encodes CDR1 MNHNS and CDR2 SASEGT. There are 15 residues in the CDR3. J was trimmed by 5 bases and V by 6 bases; bases with no gene match: 8. The CDR3 DNA is TGTGCCAGCAGCCCTACCGGGACAGGGGGCAACGAGCAGTACTTC. Its translation: CASSPTGTGGNEQYF.

The chain carries TRBV7-6 and TRBJ2-7; 8 bases are shared with TRBD1. The germline gives CDR1 SGHVS, CDR2 FNYEAQ. The CDR3 is made up of 15 amino acids. V shed 3 bases, J shed 3 bases, and the junction held 7 bases outside the gene matches. This chain's CDR3 is CASSLEGRGLYEQYF. The CDR3 DNA reads as TGTGCCAGCAGCTTGGAGGGCAGGGGGCTCTACGAGCAGTACTTC.

V usage is TRBV4-1 and J usage is TRBJ1-4; no clear D. This CDR3 has 14 residues. V lost 1 base, J lost 7 bases, and 10 bases lay in between. Germline V CDR1 and CDR2: MGHRA, YSYEKL. The CDR3 loop reads CASSQGSTFEKLFF. CDR3 in DNA: TGCGCCAGCAGCCAAGGTTCGACTTTTGAAAAACTGTTTTTT.

The chain recombines TRBV6-1 with TRBJ1-4, with 8 bases that match TRBD1. CDR3 size: 15 residues. Germline assignment: CDR1 MNHNS and CDR2 SASEGT. Trimming cost V 2 bases and J 8 bases; bases outside gene matches: 7. The CDR3 DNA is TGTGCCAGCAGTGAATATAGGACAGGGAGAGAAAAACTGTTTTTT. As protein: CASSEYRTGREKLFF.

V is TRBV7-9 and J is TRBJ2-5; D might be TRBD2 (5 bases). Germline V gene data show CDR1 as SEHNR and CDR2 as FQNEAQ (reference sequence). The CDR3 consists of 14 residues. The V end was cut by 2 bases, the J end by 5 bases, with 12 bases between. CDR3 nucleotides: TGTGCCAGCAGCTTACCACAGCGAGGGGAGACCCAGTACTTC. It encodes CASSLPQRGETQYF.

CDR3 protein: CASNVIAGGADTQYF. The CDR3 DNA reads as TGTGCCAGCAACGTAATAGCGGGAGGCGCAGATACGCAGTATTTT. The rearrangement uses TRBV5-6 and TRBJ2-3; 10 nucleotides align to TRBD2. The germline V gene has CDR1 SGHDT and CDR2 YYEEEE. The CDR3 sequence is 15 residues long. The J segment lost 4 bases and the V segment lost 6 bases, leaving 8 bases of the junction unmatched.

This clone is medium-sized in the sample. The rearrangement joins TRBV5-6 to TRBJ1-5; 9 bases are shared with TRBD1. The ends lost 7 bases at V and 6 bases at J; junction bases unmatched: 5. Germline V lookup: CDR1 SGHDT, CDR2 YYEEEE. The CDR3 runs 13 residues. DNA for the CDR3: TGTGCCAGCGGTACAGGGGGCTTTCAGCCCCAGCATTTT. Protein product: CASGTGGFQPQHF.

This chain joins TRBV2 and TRBJ1-2; D not resolved. The germline V gene encodes CDR1 SNHLY and CDR2 FYNNEI. Trimming left V 6 bases short and J 3 bases short, with 2 bases between. The CDR3 is 10 residues long. CDR3: CASSDYGYTF. As DNA, the CDR3 is TGTGCCAGCAGCGACTATGGCTACACCTTC.

This chain connects TRBV9 to TRBJ1-2; 9 nucleotides match TRBD1. The V segment lost 4 bases and the J segment 4 bases; nucleotides outside the gene matches: 14. There are 17 residues in the CDR3. Germline CDR1 is SGDLS and CDR2 is YYNGEE. The CDR3 here is CASSPRDREYVGYGYTF. For the CDR3, the DNA is TGTGCCAGCAGCCCCCGGGACAGGGAGTATGTAGGCTATGGCTACACCTTC.

This clone was detected a few times. V is TRBV6-1 and J is TRBJ2-3; TRBD2 is a possible D gene (7 bases). CDR3 size: 15 residues. Between the trimmed V and J ends, which lost 7 bases and 5 bases, there was a span of 19 bases. Germline assignment: CDR1 MNHNS and CDR2 SASEGT. The CDR3 nucleotides read TGTGCCAGCACCCCCGGAGGGGGGGCCGGAGATACGCAGTATTTT. Translated: CASTPGGGAGDTQYF.

This clone rates as medium-sized. The chain combines TRBV6-1 with TRBJ1-5; D unclear. Germline CDR1 MNHNS, CDR2 SASEGT. CDR3 length: 15 amino acids. Trimming pared 1 base from V and 0 bases from J, leaving 7 bases between. The chain's CDR3 is CASSEGRYSNQPQHF. The CDR3 nucleotides read TGTGCCAGCAGTGAAGGTCGTTATAGCAATCAGCCCCAGCATTTT.

The chain couples TRBV27 to TRBJ2-7; D possibly corresponds to TRBD2 (5 bases). The CDR3 runs to 13 residues. V was cut by 1 base and J by 4 bases, with 8 bases left in between. From germline, CDR1 is MNHEY and CDR2 SMNVEV (reference sequence). CDR3 residues: CASSLYAGYEQYF. Here the CDR3 DNA reads TGTGCCAGCAGTTTATATGCGGGTTACGAGCAGTACTTC.

By share of the sample, this clone is medium-sized. The V call is TRBV28, the J call TRBJ2-3, with D possibly being TRBD1 (6 bases). The germline V and J ends were trimmed by 2 bases and 1 base, with 10 bases remaining between them. Germline values: CDR1 MDHEN, CDR2 SYDVKM. The CDR3 spans 15 residues. The CDR3 nucleotides read TGTGCCAGCAGTTTAAGCCAGGGGCGCACAGATACGCAGTATTTT. The encoded protein is CASSLSQGRTDTQYF.

The chain links TRBV14 to TRBJ2-1; no firm D call. The germline CDR1 and CDR2 sequences are SGHDN and FVKESK. V was trimmed by 3 bases and J by 9 bases, leaving 18 bases between them. The CDR3 contains 15 residues. In DNA form, the CDR3 reads TGTGCCAGCAGCCATAACCTTAGTCCGCATGGTGAGCAGTTCTTC. The encoded protein is CASSHNLSPHGEQFF.

The chain is built from TRBV2 and TRBJ2-5; tentatively, D is TRBD2 (5 bases). Trimming left V 8 bases short and J 2 bases short, with 18 bases between. Germline assignment: CDR1 SNHLY and CDR2 FYNNEI. The CDR3 is made up of 15 amino acids. The CDR3 loop reads CASEPDLAFQETQYF. The CDR3 DNA follows: TGTGCCAGCGAACCGGACTTAGCGTTTCAAGAGACCCAGTACTTC.

J is TRBJ2-1 and V is TRBV28; a weak D match, TRBD2 (6 bases). Germline V gene sequence: CDR1 MDHEN, CDR2 SYDVKM. Trimming left V 2 bases short and J 7 bases short, with 15 bases between. The CDR3 totals 15 residues. The CDR3 sequence: CASSLLASELNEQFF. CDR3 nucleotide sequence: TGTGCCAGCAGTTTACTGGCTAGCGAGCTTAATGAGCAGTTCTTC.

This sequence joins TRBV9 and TRBJ2-1, with TRBD1 identical over 10 bases. The CDR3 runs 15 residues. Germline V lookup: CDR1 SGDLS, CDR2 YYNGEE. The ends lost 2 bases at V and 8 bases at J; junction bases unmatched: 7. The CDR3 reads CASSVWGQGLDEQFF. DNA of the CDR3: TGTGCCAGCAGCGTGTGGGGACAGGGGCTCGATGAGCAGTTCTTC.

This clone has only a few counts. V and J are TRBV4-2 and TRBJ2-7; D call uncertain. Germline CDR1 and CDR2: LGHNA and YNFKEQ. This CDR3 has 13 amino acids. V was trimmed by 1 base and J by 3 bases, leaving 7 bases between them. DNA of the CDR3: TGTGCCAGCAGCCAAGGTCCCGTCTACGAGCAGTACTTC. Its protein product is CASSQGPVYEQYF.

The chain couples TRBV27 to TRBJ2-7, with 7 bases fitting TRBD2. Germline V gene sequence: CDR1 MNHEY, CDR2 SMNVEV (reference sequence). The junction had 7 bases not matched to a gene; V was cut back by 2 bases and J by 3 bases. The CDR3 extends over 15 amino acids. The CDR3 DNA reads TGTGCCAGCAGTTTAGGAAGCGGGAACAACTACGAGCAGTACTTC. It is translated as CASSLGSGNNYEQYF.

V and J are TRBV7-9 and TRBJ2-1; TRBD2 matches 7 bases. In germline, CDR1 is SEHNR, CDR2 FQNEAQ (reference sequence). This CDR3 comprises 16 residues. V gave up 5 bases and J gave up 6 bases; unmatched junction bases: 13. CDR3 amino acids: CASSTRGGREANEQFF. The CDR3, as DNA: TGTGCCAGCAGCACCCGAGGTGGGAGGGAGGCCAATGAGCAGTTCTTC.